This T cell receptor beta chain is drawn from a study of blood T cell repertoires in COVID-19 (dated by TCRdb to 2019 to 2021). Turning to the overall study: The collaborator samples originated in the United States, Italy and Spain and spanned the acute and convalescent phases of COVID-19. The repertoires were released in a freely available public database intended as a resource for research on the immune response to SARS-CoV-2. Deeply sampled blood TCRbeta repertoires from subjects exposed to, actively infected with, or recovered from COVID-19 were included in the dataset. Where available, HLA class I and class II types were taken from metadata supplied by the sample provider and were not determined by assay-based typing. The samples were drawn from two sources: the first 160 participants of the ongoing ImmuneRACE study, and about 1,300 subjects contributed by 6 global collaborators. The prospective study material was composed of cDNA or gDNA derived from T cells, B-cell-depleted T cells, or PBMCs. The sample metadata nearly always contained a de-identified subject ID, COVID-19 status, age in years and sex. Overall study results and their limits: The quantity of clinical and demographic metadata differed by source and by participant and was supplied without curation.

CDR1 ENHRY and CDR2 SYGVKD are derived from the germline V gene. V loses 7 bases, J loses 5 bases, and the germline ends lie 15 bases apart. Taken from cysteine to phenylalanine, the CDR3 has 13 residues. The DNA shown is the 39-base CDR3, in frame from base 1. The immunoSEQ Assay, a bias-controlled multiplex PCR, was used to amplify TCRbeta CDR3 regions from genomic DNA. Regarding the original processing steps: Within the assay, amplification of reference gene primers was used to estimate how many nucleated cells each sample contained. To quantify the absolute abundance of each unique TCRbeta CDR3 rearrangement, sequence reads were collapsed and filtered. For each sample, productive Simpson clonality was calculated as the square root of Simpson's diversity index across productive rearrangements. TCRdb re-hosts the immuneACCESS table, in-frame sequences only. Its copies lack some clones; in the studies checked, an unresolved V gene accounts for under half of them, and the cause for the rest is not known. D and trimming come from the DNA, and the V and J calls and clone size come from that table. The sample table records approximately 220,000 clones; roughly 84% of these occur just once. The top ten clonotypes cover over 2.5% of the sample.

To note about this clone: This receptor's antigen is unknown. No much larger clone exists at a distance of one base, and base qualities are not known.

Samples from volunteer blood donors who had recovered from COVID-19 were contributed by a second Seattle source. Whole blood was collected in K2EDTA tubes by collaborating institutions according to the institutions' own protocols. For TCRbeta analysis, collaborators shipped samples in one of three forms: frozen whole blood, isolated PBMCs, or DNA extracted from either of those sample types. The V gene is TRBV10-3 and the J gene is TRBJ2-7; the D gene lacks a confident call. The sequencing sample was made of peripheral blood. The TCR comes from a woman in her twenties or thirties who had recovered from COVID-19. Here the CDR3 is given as CAITSPMSDEQYF. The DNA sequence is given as TGTGCCATCACCTCCCCCATGTCGGACGAGCAGTACTTC.